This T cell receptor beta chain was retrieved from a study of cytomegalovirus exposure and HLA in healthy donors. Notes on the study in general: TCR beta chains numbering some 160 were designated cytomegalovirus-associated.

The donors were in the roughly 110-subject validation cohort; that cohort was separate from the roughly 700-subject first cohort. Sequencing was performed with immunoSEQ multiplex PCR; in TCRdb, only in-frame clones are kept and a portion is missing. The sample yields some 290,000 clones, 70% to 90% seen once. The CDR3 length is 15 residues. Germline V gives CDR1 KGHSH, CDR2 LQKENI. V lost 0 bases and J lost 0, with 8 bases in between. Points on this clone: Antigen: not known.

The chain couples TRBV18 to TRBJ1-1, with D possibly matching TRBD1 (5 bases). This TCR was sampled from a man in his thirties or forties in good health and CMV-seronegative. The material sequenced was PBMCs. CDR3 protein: CASSPPNRMNTEAFF. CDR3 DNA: TGTGCCAGCTCACCACCGAACAGGATGAACACTGAAGCTTTCTTT.